Described below is a single T cell receptor (beta chain) sequence and its context. Its antigen remains unknown. Treatment meaning: oral pan-JAK inhibitor, 5-10 mg twice daily. Alopecia areata patients gave lesional scalp punch biopsies and peripheral blood samples. Between the trimmed V and J ends, which lost 2 bases and 7 bases, there was a span of 17 bases. Germline CDR1 and CDR2: GTSNPN and SVGIG (reference sequence). The CDR3 runs to 15 residues. The record originates from a study of CD8+ T cells in alopecia areata. Study-wide points: On tofacitinib, scalp and blood still held many of the expanded lesional clones. The presence of one nonresponder keeps the tie between baseline CD8+ expansion and response uncertain. Sharing of TCRs across patients appeared less clear than in mice, possibly for HLA-related reasons.

TCR sequencing used cDNA made by reverse transcription of extracted RNA. Measured with immunoSEQ multiplex PCR; TCRdb has only the in-frame clones, and not every one. Altogether more than 95,000 clones are present, around 63% being singletons, with the ten largest covering 4.5% to 6%. Source: CD4+ T cells sorted from blood, taken at week 4, from a patient treated with tofacitinib. The TCR sequence derives from a human donor with alopecia areata. V gene TRBV30 combines with J gene TRBJ1-4; the D gene is possibly TRBD1 (5 bases). CDR3 residues: CAWSLEGILGEKLFF. The CDR3 DNA follows: TGTGCCTGGAGTCTGGAGGGGATATTGGGTGAAAAACTGTTTTTT.